These T cell receptor beta chains were read from a single sample in a study of CD8+CD57+ T cells in acquired aplastic anemia. MiXCR, applied by TCRdb to the reads, yields one record per CDR3 protein. The table has roughly 180,000 distinct CDR3 sequences, less than 50% seen once. The sequencing sample was made of sorted CD4+, CD8+, or CD8+CD57+ T cells (not recorded which) from PBMCs. Receptor source: a human donor with aplastic anemia. CDR3s leave out the opening cysteine and the closing phenylalanine or tryptophan.

v_call	j_call	cdr3_length	cdr3_aa
TRBV19	TRBJ2-7	13	ASRNRRTDPYEQY
TRBV7-2	TRBJ2-1	10	ASSVLRNEQF
TRBV7-9	TRBJ2-7	10	ASSLTPYEQY
TRBV7-2	TRBJ2-5	12	ASSGGRTGETQY
TRBV25-1	TRBJ2-7	15	ASSLLLPSSDSYEQY
TRBV6-1	TRBJ2-5	12	ASSAGGLQETQY
TRBV9	TRBJ1-5	13	ASSPRDSRNQPQH
TRBV2	TRBJ2-7	14	ASSEGWLAGVYEQY
TRBV19	TRBJ2-3	12	ASSIYGGTDTQY
TRBV12-3/TRBV12-4	TRBJ1-1	13	ASSLRGQGNTEAF
TRBV20-1	TRBJ2-3	12	SAISGGAVYTQY
TRBV29-1	TRBJ2-7	10	SVVQGSVEQY
TRBV7-6	TRBJ1-1	12	ASSLAEGATEAF
TRBV20-1	TRBJ1-1	12	SARSPNTDTEAF
TRBV5-1	TRBJ1-3	12	ASSLGSAGDTIY
TRBV10-3	TRBJ1-5	12	ASSYTPVNQPQH
TRBV7-2	TRBJ2-7	13	ASSPRAGSSYEQY
TRBV20-1	TRBJ2-7	12	SARDQRGVSEQY
TRBV5-1	TRBJ1-1	9	ASSSNRDRE
TRBV10-3	TRBJ2-1	14	AISSEEASGMIEQF
TRBV7-2	TRBJ2-3	11	ASSPTPVDTQY
TRBV20-1	TRBJ1-6	11	SAMGASHSPLH
TRBV10-1	TRBJ1-6	12	ASTPSSYNSPLH
TRBV2	TRBJ2-1	12	ASSVGAGGNEQF
TRBV5-1	TRBJ2-7	13	ASSSTNRGRREQY
TRBV19	TRBJ1-4	13	ASSPRGGTNEKLF
TRBV7-9	TRBJ2-7	13	ASSLGGGLADEQY
TRBV25-1	TRBJ2-5	14	ASSGTGAGYQETQY
TRBV19	TRBJ1-2	13	ASSTTGTGGDGYT
TRBV6-1	TRBJ1-2	16	ASSERGASWTANYGYT
TRBV2	TRBJ1-1	12	ASSGGLSNTEAF
TRBV2	TRBJ2-5	11	ASSSLREGTQY
TRBV6-1	TRBJ2-3	14	ASSRRPSGGPDTQY
TRBV9	TRBJ2-7	12	ASSVDRVTYEQY
TRBV2	TRBJ2-7	14	ATGDRQSQITYEQY
TRBV10-3	TRBJ1-1	12	AISEYGQGGRED
TRBV6-5	TRBJ2-1	13	ASSYSGGQYNEQF
TRBV10-3	TRBJ1-1	12	AITFGQGGTEAF
TRBV20-1	TRBJ2-5	14	SVTSGGGIRGETQY
TRBV29-1	TRBJ1-1	12	SVDPGQMNTEAF
TRBV25-1	TRBJ2-3	15	ASSEGFLAGATDTQY
TRBV9	TRBJ2-2	12	ASSADRGTGELF
TRBV12-3/TRBV12-4	TRBJ1-1	12	ASSPSTGLTEAF
TRBV12-3/TRBV12-4	TRBJ2-5	12	ASSPSSTQETQY
TRBV27	TRBJ1-6	14	ASSLGTSSYNSPLH
TRBV7-8	TRBJ2-2	10	ASSLYSGELF
TRBV5-1	TRBJ2-5	13	ASSSLGQGQETQY